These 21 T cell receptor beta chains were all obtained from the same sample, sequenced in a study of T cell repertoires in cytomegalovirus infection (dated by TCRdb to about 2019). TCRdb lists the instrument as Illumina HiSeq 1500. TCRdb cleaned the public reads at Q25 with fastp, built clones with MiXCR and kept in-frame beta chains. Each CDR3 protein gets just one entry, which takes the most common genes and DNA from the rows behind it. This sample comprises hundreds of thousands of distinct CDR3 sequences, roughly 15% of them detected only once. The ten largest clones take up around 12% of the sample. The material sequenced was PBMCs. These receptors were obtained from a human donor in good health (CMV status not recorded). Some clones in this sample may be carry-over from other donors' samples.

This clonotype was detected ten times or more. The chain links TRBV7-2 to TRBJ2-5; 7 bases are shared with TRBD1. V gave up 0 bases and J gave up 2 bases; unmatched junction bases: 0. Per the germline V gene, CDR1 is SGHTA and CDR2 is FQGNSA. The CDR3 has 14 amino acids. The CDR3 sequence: CASSLAGQQETQYF. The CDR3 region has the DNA TGTGCCAGCAGCTTAGCGGGACAGCAAGAGACCCAGTACTTC. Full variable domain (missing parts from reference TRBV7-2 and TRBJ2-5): GAGVSQSPSNKVTEKGKDVELRCDPISGHTALYWYRQSLGQGLEFLIYFQGNSAPDKSGLPSDRFSAERTGGSVSTLTIQRTQQEDSAVYLCASSLAGQQETQYFGPGTRLLVL.

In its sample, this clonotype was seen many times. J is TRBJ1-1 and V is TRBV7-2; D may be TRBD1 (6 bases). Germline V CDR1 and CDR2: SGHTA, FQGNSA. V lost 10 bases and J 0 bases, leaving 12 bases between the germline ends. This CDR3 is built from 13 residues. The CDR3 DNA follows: TGTGCCAAAGGGGGGGGGTTGAACACTGAAGCTTTCTTT. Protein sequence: CAKGGGLNTEAFF.

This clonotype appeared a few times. CDR3 DNA sequence: TGTGCCAGCAGCTCCCTGCCCAGTCTCTTCTATGGCTACACCTTC. It yields the protein CASSSLPSLFYGYTF. The chain carries TRBV7-2 and TRBJ1-2, with D hard to call. Trimming removed 4 bases from V and 4 bases from J, with 16 bases in between. This CDR3 has 15 residues. The germline V gene has CDR1 SGHTA and CDR2 FQGNSA.

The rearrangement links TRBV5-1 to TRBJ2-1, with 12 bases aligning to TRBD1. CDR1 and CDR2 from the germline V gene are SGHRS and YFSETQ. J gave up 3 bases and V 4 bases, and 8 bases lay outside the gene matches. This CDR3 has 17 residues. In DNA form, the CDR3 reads TGCGCCAGCAGCAGCCGGGACAGGGGGCAAGGCTACAATGAGCAGTTCTTC. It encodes CASSSRDRGQGYNEQFF.

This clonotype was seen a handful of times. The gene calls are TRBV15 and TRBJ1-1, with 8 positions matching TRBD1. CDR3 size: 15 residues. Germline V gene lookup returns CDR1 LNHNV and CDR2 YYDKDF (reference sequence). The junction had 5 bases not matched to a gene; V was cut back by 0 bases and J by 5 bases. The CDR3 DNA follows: TGTGCCACCAGCAGAGACGGACAGGGAGCGACTGAAGCTTTCTTT. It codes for CATSRDGQGATEAFF.

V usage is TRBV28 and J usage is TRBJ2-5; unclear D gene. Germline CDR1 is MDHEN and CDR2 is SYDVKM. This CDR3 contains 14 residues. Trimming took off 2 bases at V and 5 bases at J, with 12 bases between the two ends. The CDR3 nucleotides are TGTGCCAGCAGTTTAAGGCTCGACGGGGAGACCCAGTACTTC. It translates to CASSLRLDGETQYF.

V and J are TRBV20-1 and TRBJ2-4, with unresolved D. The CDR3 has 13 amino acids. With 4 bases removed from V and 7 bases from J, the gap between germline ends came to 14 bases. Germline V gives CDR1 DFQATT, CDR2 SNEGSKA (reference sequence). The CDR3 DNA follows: TGCAGTGCTACTGCCTCGATCGGTAACATTCAGTACTTC. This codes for CSATASIGNIQYF.

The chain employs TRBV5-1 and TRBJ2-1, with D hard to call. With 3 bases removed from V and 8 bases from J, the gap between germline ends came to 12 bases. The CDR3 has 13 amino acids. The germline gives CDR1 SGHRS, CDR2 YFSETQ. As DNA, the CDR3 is TGCGCCAGCAGCTGGGCCGATGGCTATGAGCAGTTCTTC. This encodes CASSWADGYEQFF.

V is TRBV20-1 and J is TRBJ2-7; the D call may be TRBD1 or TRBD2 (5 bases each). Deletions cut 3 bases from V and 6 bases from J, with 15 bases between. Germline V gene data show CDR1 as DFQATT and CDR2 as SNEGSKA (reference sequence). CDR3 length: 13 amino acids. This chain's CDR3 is CSARAGAVGEQYF. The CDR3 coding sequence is TGCAGTGCTAGGGCCGGGGCGGTCGGCGAGCAGTACTTC.

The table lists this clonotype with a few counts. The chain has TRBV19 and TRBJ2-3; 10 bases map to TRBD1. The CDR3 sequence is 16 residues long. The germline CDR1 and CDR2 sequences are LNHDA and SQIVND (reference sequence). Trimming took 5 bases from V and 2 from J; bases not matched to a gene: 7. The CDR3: CASSPRDRGNTDTQYF. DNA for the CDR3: TGTGCCAGTAGTCCCCGGGACAGGGGAAACACAGATACGCAGTATTTT.

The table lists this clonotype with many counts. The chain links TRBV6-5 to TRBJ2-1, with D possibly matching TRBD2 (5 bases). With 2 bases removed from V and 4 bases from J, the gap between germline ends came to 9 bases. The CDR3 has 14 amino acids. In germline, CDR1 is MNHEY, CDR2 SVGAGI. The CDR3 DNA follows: TGTGCCAGCAGTTACAAGTGGGAGTACAATGAGCAGTTCTTC. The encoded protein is CASSYKWEYNEQFF.

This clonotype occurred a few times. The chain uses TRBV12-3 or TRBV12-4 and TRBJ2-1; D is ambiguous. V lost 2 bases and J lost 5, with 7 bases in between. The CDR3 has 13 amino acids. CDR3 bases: TGTGCCAGCAGTTTATATAGCAACAATGAGCAGTTCTTC. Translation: CASSLYSNNEQFF.

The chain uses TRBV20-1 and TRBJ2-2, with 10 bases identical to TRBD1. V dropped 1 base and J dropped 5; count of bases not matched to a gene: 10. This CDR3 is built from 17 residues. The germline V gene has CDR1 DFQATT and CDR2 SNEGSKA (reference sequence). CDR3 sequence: CSARVAPGQGRTGELFF. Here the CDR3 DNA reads TGCAGTGCTAGAGTTGCCCCGGGACAGGGGAGAACCGGGGAGCTGTTTTTT.

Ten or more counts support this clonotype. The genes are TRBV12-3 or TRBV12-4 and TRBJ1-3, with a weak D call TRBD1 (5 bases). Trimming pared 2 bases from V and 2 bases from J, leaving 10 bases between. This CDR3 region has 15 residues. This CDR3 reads CASSLNQGPGNTIYF. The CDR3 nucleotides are TGTGCCAGCAGTTTAAATCAGGGCCCTGGAAACACCATATATTTT.

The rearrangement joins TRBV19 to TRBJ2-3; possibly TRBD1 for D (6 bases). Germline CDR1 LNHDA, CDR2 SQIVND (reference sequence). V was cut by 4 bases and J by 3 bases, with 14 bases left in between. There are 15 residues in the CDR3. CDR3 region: CASSTGVWGTDTQYF. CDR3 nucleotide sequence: TGTGCCAGTAGTACAGGGGTATGGGGGACAGATACGCAGTATTTT.

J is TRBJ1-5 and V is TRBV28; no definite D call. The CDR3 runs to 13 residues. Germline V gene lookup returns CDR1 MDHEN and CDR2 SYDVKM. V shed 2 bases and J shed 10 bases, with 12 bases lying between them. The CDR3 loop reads CASSLDGSEPQHF. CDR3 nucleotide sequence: TGTGCCAGCAGTTTAGACGGTAGCGAACCCCAGCATTTT.

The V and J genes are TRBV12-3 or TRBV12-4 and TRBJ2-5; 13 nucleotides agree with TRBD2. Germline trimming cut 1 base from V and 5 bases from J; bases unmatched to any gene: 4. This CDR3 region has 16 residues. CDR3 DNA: TGTGCCAGCAGTTTAGAAGGACTAGCGGGGGCTGAGACCCAGTACTTC. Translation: CASSLEGLAGAETQYF.

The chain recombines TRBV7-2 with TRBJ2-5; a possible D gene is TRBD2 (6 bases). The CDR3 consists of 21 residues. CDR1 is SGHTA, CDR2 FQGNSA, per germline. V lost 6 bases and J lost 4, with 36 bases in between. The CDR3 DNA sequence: TGTGCCAGCAGTGTCTCGTGGGATCCGAGGAGGGCCTCGCGGGGTCGAGAGACCCAGTACTTC. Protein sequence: CASSVSWDPRRASRGRETQYF.

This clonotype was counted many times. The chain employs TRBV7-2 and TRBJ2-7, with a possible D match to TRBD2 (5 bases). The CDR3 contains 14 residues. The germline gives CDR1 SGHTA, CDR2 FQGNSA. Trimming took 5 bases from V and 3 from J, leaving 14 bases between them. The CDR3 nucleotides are TGTGCCAGCAGCCTCAGGACTGGGAGCTACGAGCAGTACTTC. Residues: CASSLRTGSYEQYF.

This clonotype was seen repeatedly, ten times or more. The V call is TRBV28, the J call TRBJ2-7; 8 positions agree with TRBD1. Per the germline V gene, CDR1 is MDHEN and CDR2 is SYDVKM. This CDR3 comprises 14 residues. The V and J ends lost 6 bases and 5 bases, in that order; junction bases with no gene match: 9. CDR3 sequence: CASSPRQGPHEQYF. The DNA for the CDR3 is TGTGCCAGCAGCCCGAGACAGGGGCCCCACGAGCAGTACTTC.

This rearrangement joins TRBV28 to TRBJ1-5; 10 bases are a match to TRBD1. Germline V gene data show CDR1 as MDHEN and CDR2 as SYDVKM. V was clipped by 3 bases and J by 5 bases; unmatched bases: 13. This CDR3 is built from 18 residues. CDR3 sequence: CASSLGGAGTGAHQPQHF. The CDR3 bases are TGTGCCAGCAGTTTGGGGGGGGCCGGGACAGGGGCCCATCAGCCCCAGCATTTT.